This T cell receptor beta chain was captured by sequencing in a study of T cell repertoires in cytomegalovirus infection. Of note for this clonotype: Its antigen is not identified.

This CDR3 is built from 16 residues. Germline trimming cut 1 base from V and 4 bases from J; bases unmatched to any gene: 2. CDR1 and CDR2 (germline): SGHTA, FQGTGA. MiXCR, applied by TCRdb to the reads, yields one record per CDR3 protein. The data contain about 920,000 distinct CDR3 sequences, roughly 30% of them seen just once; the ten biggest clones take up over 12%. The source was cultured CD8+ T cells from PBMCs, collected from culture after CMV antigen stimulation. V and J are TRBV7-3 and TRBJ2-3; 13 bases match TRBD2. The receptor was isolated from a human donor in good health (CMV status not recorded). Some clones in this sample may be carry-over from other donors' samples. The chain's CDR3 is CASSLNGLAGADTQYF. The CDR3 nucleotides read TGTGCCAGCAGCTTAAATGGACTAGCGGGGGCAGATACGCAGTATTTT.